This passage covers 22 T cell receptor beta chains from one sample sequenced in a study of T cell responses to AZD1222 COVID-19 vaccine. Profiled with immunoSEQ multiplex PCR; TCRdb holds only in-frame clones, not every one. The table includes about 130,000 clones, approximately 91% detected once. The sequences come from peripheral blood, collected 28 days after the second AZD1222 dose. Receptors were obtained from an adult who received the AZD1222 COVID-19 vaccine.

The chain's CDR3 is CASSQAGRANYGYTF. CDR3 DNA sequence: TGTGCCAGCAGCCAAGCGGGGCGAGCTAACTATGGCTACACCTTC. The chain carries TRBV3-1 (or the pseudogene TRBV3-2) and TRBJ1-2; possible D gene TRBD1, 5 bases. Trimming stripped 1 base from V and 0 bases from J, with 9 bases between. The CDR3 contains 15 residues. The germline V gene has CDR1 LGHDT and CDR2 YNNKEL (reference sequence).

The chain carries TRBV18 and TRBJ1-4; D unresolved. With 2 bases removed from V and 8 bases from J, the gap between germline ends came to 9 bases. Germline CDR1 and CDR2: KGHSH and LQKENI. The CDR3 runs to 13 residues. CDR3 sequence reads: CASSPAGGEKLFF. As DNA, the CDR3 is TGTGCCAGCTCACCAGCGGGCGGGGAAAAACTGTTTTTT.

Only one count was recorded for this clone. This chain uses TRBV5-4 with TRBJ2-4; maybe TRBD2 (6 bases). This CDR3 is built from 13 residues. CDR1 SGHNT and CDR2 YYREEE come from the germline V gene (reference sequence). V lost 0 bases and J 9 bases, leaving 10 bases between the germline ends. CDR3 sequence reads: CASSLEWGGIQYF. The CDR3 nucleotides read TGTGCCAGCAGCTTGGAGTGGGGAGGCATTCAGTACTTC.

This chain connects TRBV15 to TRBJ2-1; 7 nucleotides agree with TRBD2. There are 16 residues in the CDR3. The V gene end was trimmed by 0 bases and the J gene end by 9 bases; junction bases not matched to a gene: 11. CDR1 LNHNV and CDR2 YYDKDF come from the germline V gene (reference sequence). The CDR3 sequence is CATSRDQQREYGEQFF. The CDR3 DNA is TGTGCCACCAGCAGAGATCAACAGCGGGAATATGGTGAGCAGTTCTTC.

As DNA, the CDR3 is TGTGCCACCAGCAGACGCTCTGGCGGCGGGGAGACCCAGTACTTC. Its protein is CATSRRSGGGETQYF. The gene calls are TRBV15 and TRBJ2-5; D may be TRBD2 (5 bases). CDR3 length: 15 residues. The V and J ends lost 2 bases and 5 bases respectively, with 15 bases between them. The germline V gene encodes CDR1 LNHNV and CDR2 YYDKDF (reference sequence). Variable domain in full (rest from reference TRBV15 and TRBJ2-5): DAMVIQNPRYQVTQFGKPVTLSCSQTLNHNVMYWYQQKSSQAPKLLFHYYDKDFNNEADTPDNFQSRRPNTSFCFLDIRSPGLGDTAMYLCATSRRSGGGETQYFGPGTRLLVL.

The V call is TRBV30, the J call TRBJ1-4; D call uncertain. The CDR3 has 15 amino acids. Germline CDR1 is GTSNPN and CDR2 is SVGIG (reference sequence). Trimming left V 1 base short and J 0 bases short, with 9 bases between. This CDR3 reads CAWSDWSSTNEKLFF. For the CDR3, the DNA is TGTGCCTGGAGTGATTGGTCCTCAACTAATGAAAAACTGTTTTTT.

The chain recombines TRBV19 with TRBJ2-2, with no clear D. V lost 7 bases and J 6 bases, leaving 12 bases between the germline ends. The germline V gene has CDR1 LNHDA and CDR2 SQIVND (reference sequence). This CDR3 comprises 13 residues. For the CDR3, the DNA is TGTGCCAGTACCCCCGAAGAGGCCGGGGAGCTGTTTTTT. It encodes CASTPEEAGELFF.

The chain recombines TRBV5-1 with TRBJ2-7, with 9 bases lining up with TRBD2. Germline V gene sequence: CDR1 SGHRS, CDR2 YFSETQ. This CDR3 region has 15 residues. The trim removed 0 bases at V and 5 bases at J, leaving 6 bases unmatched. This CDR3 is CASSLVAGGIDEQYF. The DNA of the CDR3 is TGCGCCAGCAGCTTGGTTGCGGGGGGGATCGACGAGCAGTACTTC.

The chain joins TRBV6-5 to TRBJ1-6; TRBD1 might be the D (6 bases). This CDR3 comprises 12 residues. Germline assignment: CDR1 MNHEY and CDR2 SVGAGI. V was cut by 6 bases and J by 11 bases, with 11 bases left in between. This CDR3 reads CASRNRVPPLHF. The CDR3 coding sequence is TGTGCCAGCAGAAACAGGGTGCCACCCCTCCACTTT.

This chain uses TRBV27 with TRBJ1-5; D is undetermined. Germline V CDR1 and CDR2: MNHEY, SMNVEV (reference sequence). The CDR3 spans 13 residues. The V end lost 2 bases, the J end lost 3 bases, and 5 bases lay between the germline ends. CDR3 region: CASSLTLNQPQHF. The DNA for the CDR3 is TGTGCCAGCAGTTTAACCCTCAATCAGCCCCAGCATTTT.

The V gene is TRBV6-5, the J gene TRBJ1-6; D gene ambiguous. Germline CDR1 reads MNHEY; CDR2 reads SVGAGI. Trimming took off 7 bases at V and 5 bases at J, with 9 bases between the two ends. The CDR3 has 13 residues. The CDR3 nucleotides are TGTGCCAGCAAACGGGAGGATAATTCACCCCTCCACTTT. This codes for CASKREDNSPLHF.

This chain links TRBV5-1 with TRBJ2-1; tentatively, D is TRBD2 (7 bases). V lost 3 bases and J 8 bases, leaving 15 bases between the germline ends. This CDR3 spans 14 amino acids. Germline CDR1 SGHRS, CDR2 YFSETQ. The CDR3 region is CASSYLGGVDEQFF. The DNA for the CDR3 is TGCGCCAGCAGCTATCTAGGGGGGGTCGATGAGCAGTTCTTC.

The chain uses TRBV3-1 (or the pseudogene TRBV3-2) and TRBJ2-7, with D tentatively TRBD1 or TRBD2 (7 bases each). The CDR3 loop spans 14 amino acids. The V gene lost 1 base and the J gene lost 6 bases, with 13 bases spanning the gap. CDR1 and CDR2 (germline): LGHDT, YNNKEL (reference sequence). The CDR3 loop reads CASSQAQGRAEQYF. CDR3 sequence (DNA): TGTGCCAGCAGCCAAGCACAGGGGAGGGCCGAGCAGTACTTC.

The V and J genes are TRBV3-1 (or the pseudogene TRBV3-2) and TRBJ2-1, with D possibly TRBD2 on 7 matching bases. V lost 3 bases and J 12 bases, leaving 9 bases between the germline ends. Germline V gene data show CDR1 as LGHDT and CDR2 as YNNKEL (reference sequence). The CDR3 consists of 11 residues. The CDR3 reads CASSHRGGQFF. DNA of the CDR3: TGTGCCAGCAGCCATAGGGGGGGGCAGTTCTTC.

The V and J genes are TRBV27 and TRBJ1-4; no clear D. V lost 4 bases and J lost 8, with 11 bases in between. Germline V gives CDR1 MNHEY, CDR2 SMNVEV (reference sequence). CDR3 size: 13 residues. The CDR3 nucleotides are TGTGCCAGCAGTTATTCGCGACGCGAAAAACTGTTTTTT. Residues: CASSYSRREKLFF.

The rearrangement joins TRBV7-2 to TRBJ1-6; D is uncertain. The CDR3 is 15 residues long. Per the germline V gene, CDR1 is SGHTA and CDR2 is FQGNSA. The V end lost 2 bases, the J end lost 8 bases, and 13 bases lay between the germline ends. The CDR3 protein is CASSLTSGSDSPLHF. The CDR3 coding sequence is TGTGCCAGCAGCTTAACGTCGGGGTCCGATTCACCCCTCCACTTT.

The V and J genes are TRBV12-3 or TRBV12-4 and TRBJ2-1; weak D call: TRBD1 (6 bases). The CDR3 has 13 residues. Trimming shortened V by 4 bases and J by 9 bases, and 13 bases separated the two germline ends. CDR3 loop: CASSSDSLGEQFF. DNA for the CDR3: TGTGCCAGCAGTTCGGACAGCCTCGGTGAGCAGTTCTTC.

The chain joins TRBV13 to TRBJ1-6; no definite D call. Germline V gene data show CDR1 as PRHDT and CDR2 as FYEKMQ (reference sequence). The CDR3 loop spans 14 amino acids. Trimming stripped 0 bases from V and 7 bases from J, with 7 bases between. The CDR3 bases are TGTGCCAGCAGCTTAGGGGATTTGAATTCACCCCTCCACTTT. Protein sequence: CASSLGDLNSPLHF.

In its sample, this clone was seen once. This chain joins TRBV4-2 and TRBJ2-3; TRBD2 might be the D (6 bases). Trimming pared 0 bases from V and 5 bases from J, leaving 9 bases between. CDR3 length equals 14 residues. The germline V gene has CDR1 LGHNA and CDR2 YNFKEQ. In nucleotides, the CDR3 is TGTGCCAGCAGCCAAGAAATAGCGGAAGATACGCAGTATTTT. It encodes CASSQEIAEDTQYF.

This clone was detected once. The rearrangement uses TRBV7-2 and TRBJ1-1; TRBD1 matches at 7 bases. CDR1 is SGHTA, CDR2 FQGNSA, per germline. Trimming took 5 bases from V and 1 from J; bases not matched to a gene: 13. CDR3 length: 17 residues. CDR3 residues: CASSPRRGPVPNTEAFF. The CDR3 DNA sequence: TGTGCCAGCAGCCCAAGGAGGGGGCCAGTCCCGAACACTGAAGCTTTCTTT.

This chain links TRBV10-1 with TRBJ2-5, with 8 bases lining up with TRBD2. The CDR3 sequence is 17 residues long. Germline trimming cut 3 bases from V and 1 base from J; bases unmatched to any gene: 10. Germline V lookup: CDR1 WNHNN, CDR2 SYGVQD (reference sequence). As DNA, the CDR3 is TGCGCCAGCAGTGAAAGTTTAGGCGGGGGGCTCCAAGAGACCCAGTACTTC. Amino acid sequence: CASSESLGGGLQETQYF.

The gene calls are TRBV14 and TRBJ1-1; D call uncertain. The CDR3 consists of 13 residues. Germline lookup yields CDR1 SGHDN and CDR2 FVKESK. V dropped 6 bases and J dropped 4 bases, with 12 bases sitting between them. CDR3 DNA: TGTGCCAGCAGAGCTTCGGGCGGCACTGAAGCTTTCTTT. This gives the protein CASRASGGTEAFF.